One and the same sample provided the 24 T cell receptor beta chains below, sequenced in a study of blood T cell repertoires in COVID-19. Profiled with immunoSEQ multiplex PCR; TCRdb holds only in-frame clones, not every one. Of roughly 87,000 clones listed, around 85% were seen once; the top ten hold 15% to 20%. Sequenced input: peripheral blood. These receptors all come from a woman aged 55-70 years with acute or convalescent COVID-19.

The chain has TRBV11-2 and TRBJ1-2; D not certain. The CDR3 is made up of 15 amino acids. Germline V gene data show CDR1 as SGHAT and CDR2 as FQNNGV. V shed 5 bases and J shed 7 bases, with 20 bases lying between them. CDR3 protein: CASSQLGAPTVGYTF. DNA of the CDR3: TGTGCCAGCAGCCAATTAGGTGCCCCGACTGTTGGCTACACCTTC.

The rearrangement links TRBV7-2 to TRBJ2-1, with 8 bases matching TRBD1. V was pared by 2 bases and J by 1 base, with 13 bases of the junction left unmatched. This CDR3 is 19 amino acids long. The V gene's germline CDR1 is SGHTA and CDR2 FQGNSA. In DNA, the CDR3 is TGTGCCAGCAGCTTAACGGACAGGGAGGCGGGCTTTTCCTACAATGAGCAGTTCTTC. Its protein product is CASSLTDREAGFSYNEQFF. Looking up the rest from reference TRBV7-2 and TRBJ2-1 gives the full variable domain: GAGVSQSPSNKVTEKGKDVELRCDPISGHTALYWYRQSLGQGLEFLIYFQGNSAPDKSGLPSDRFSAERTGGSVSTLTIQRTQQEDSAVYLCASSLTDREAGFSYNEQFFGPGTRLTVL.

V gene TRBV7-3 combines with J gene TRBJ2-1, with 8 bases matching TRBD2. After removal of 5 bases from V and 9 bases from J, the junction contained 9 bases not matched to a gene. The germline V gene encodes CDR1 SGHTA and CDR2 FQGTGA. This CDR3 is built from 14 residues. CDR3 amino acids: CASSRGGPQGEQFF. DNA of the CDR3: TGTGCCAGCAGCCGCGGGGGGCCCCAAGGTGAGCAGTTCTTC.

The chain uses TRBV7-2 and TRBJ1-1; 7 bases match TRBD1. CDR3 length: 14 residues. Germline values: CDR1 SGHTA, CDR2 FQGNSA. The V segment lost 5 bases and the J segment 6 bases; nucleotides outside the gene matches: 9. For the CDR3, the DNA is TGTGCCAGCAGCCCCGAGACAGGGCGGGCTGAAGCTTTCTTT. Protein product: CASSPETGRAEAFF. Complete variable domain (other parts from reference TRBV7-2 and TRBJ1-1): GAGVSQSPSNKVTEKGKDVELRCDPISGHTALYWYRQSLGQGLEFLIYFQGNSAPDKSGLPSDRFSAERTGGSVSTLTIQRTQQEDSAVYLCASSPETGRAEAFFGQGTRLTVV.

The V and J genes are TRBV5-1 and TRBJ1-1, with 9 nucleotides matching TRBD1. The CDR3 runs 17 residues. The ends lost 6 bases at V and 1 base at J; junction bases unmatched: 13. Germline CDR1 and CDR2: SGHRS and YFSETQ. The DNA of the CDR3 is TGCGCCAGCACCAACCGCCAGGACAGGGGCCCGAACACTGAAGCTTTCTTT. This gives the protein CASTNRQDRGPNTEAFF.

This chain links TRBV28 with TRBJ2-7; D might be TRBD2 (5 bases). Looked up from germline, CDR1 is MDHEN and CDR2 is SYDVKM. V was clipped by 0 bases and J by 3 bases, with 21 bases between them. This CDR3 contains 18 residues. The CDR3 nucleotides read TGTGCCAGCAGTTTATGGCCGGGCGGAGGAGTTGAATTCTACGAGCAGTACTTC. It codes for CASSLWPGGGVEFYEQYF.

The V call is TRBV5-1, the J call TRBJ1-2; the match to TRBD1 covers 7 bases. The germline gives CDR1 SGHRS, CDR2 YFSETQ. This CDR3 spans 14 amino acids. The junction had 6 bases not matched to a gene; V was cut back by 3 bases and J by 4 bases. The CDR3 coding sequence is TGCGCCAGCAGCTCCGGACAGGACGGCTATGGCTACACCTTC. It yields the protein CASSSGQDGYGYTF.

As concerns this clone: One end of the junction does not line up with germline, which may come from a read error. The sample has other DNA sequences that encode this CDR3 too. The chain recombines TRBV15 with TRBJ2-1; 8 bases line up with TRBD2. The V gene's germline CDR1 is LNHNV and CDR2 YYDKDF (reference sequence). The CDR3 is made up of 15 amino acids. This chain's CDR3 is CASETGGASYNEQFF. In nucleotides, the CDR3 is TGCGCCTCCGAGACGGGGGGGGCTTCCTACAATGAGCAGTTCTTC.

This sequence joins TRBV19 and TRBJ1-5, with 9 bases matching TRBD1. CDR1 LNHDA and CDR2 SQIVND come from the germline V gene (reference sequence). J gave up 6 bases and V 8 bases, and 2 bases lay outside the gene matches. The CDR3 has 12 residues. The CDR3 coding sequence is TGTGCCAGTCGGACAGGGGCTCAGCCCCAGCATTTT. Translating gives CASRTGAQPQHF.

The chain recombines TRBV6-5 with TRBJ2-7; 7 bases align to TRBD1. Germline V gene sequence: CDR1 MNHEY, CDR2 SVGAGI. The CDR3 runs to 13 residues. The J segment lost 2 bases and the V segment lost 10 bases, leaving 8 bases of the junction unmatched. The DNA for the CDR3 is TGTGCCACCCTGGGAGACAGGGCCTACGAGCAGTACTTC. Residues: CATLGDRAYEQYF.

This chain connects TRBV2 to TRBJ1-6, with 7 nucleotides matching TRBD1. The germline CDR1 and CDR2 sequences are SNHLY and FYNNEI. CDR3 size: 13 residues. V shed 8 bases and J 10 bases; nucleotides not matched to a gene: 8. The CDR3 spells CASARDRASPLHF. The CDR3 coding sequence is TGTGCCAGCGCGCGAGACAGGGCCTCACCCCTCCACTTT.

The CDR3 loop is CASSLGQPYGYTF. The DNA of the CDR3 is TGTGCCAGCAGCTTGGGACAGCCCTATGGCTACACCTTC. J is TRBJ1-2 and V is TRBV5-5; D is perhaps TRBD1 (5 bases). The CDR3 consists of 13 residues. V lost 0 bases, J lost 4 bases, and 7 bases lay in between. Germline CDR1 SGHKS, CDR2 YYEKEE (reference sequence).

V gene TRBV5-1 combines with J gene TRBJ1-2; weak D call: TRBD1 (6 bases). The CDR3 length is 15 residues. V was pared by 4 bases and J by 6 bases, with 19 bases between. Germline V gives CDR1 SGHRS, CDR2 YFSETQ. The CDR3: CASSVKTGGVNGYTF. The CDR3 DNA is TGCGCCAGCAGCGTAAAGACAGGAGGAGTCAATGGCTACACCTTC.

This chain connects TRBV18 to TRBJ2-1, with 11 bases identical to TRBD1. J was trimmed by 2 bases and V by 0 bases; bases with no gene match: 3. The CDR3 length is 17 residues. Germline CDR1 reads KGHSH; CDR2 reads LQKENI. The CDR3 sequence: CASSPPRTGGTYNEQFF. As DNA, the CDR3 is TGTGCCAGCTCACCACCGCGGACAGGGGGCACCTACAATGAGCAGTTCTTC.

The chain joins TRBV6-1 to TRBJ1-2; 9 nucleotides match TRBD1. Germline trimming cut 2 bases from V and 5 bases from J; bases unmatched to any gene: 6. This CDR3 region has 15 residues. Germline V gene lookup returns CDR1 MNHNS and CDR2 SASEGT. CDR3 nucleotides: TGTGCCAGCAGTGAAATTTACAGGGGGCATTATGGCTACACCTTC. The encoded protein is CASSEIYRGHYGYTF.

The chain couples TRBV5-1 to TRBJ2-1; 14 bases match TRBD2. Germline-derived CDR1 and CDR2 are SGHRS and YFSETQ. This CDR3 comprises 17 residues. V was pared by 0 bases and J by 8 bases, with 7 bases of the junction left unmatched. The CDR3 is CASSLAGTSGGGDEQFF. The CDR3 DNA reads TGCGCCAGCAGCTTGGCTGGGACTAGCGGGGGTGGGGATGAGCAGTTCTTC.

The chain recombines TRBV21-1 with TRBJ1-3; the table's D call, TRBD1, has no DNA check behind it. TRBV21-1 is a documented pseudogene. The CDR3 runs to 18 residues. The DNA of the CDR3 is TGTGCCAGCAGCAAAGGGCCCCCAGGGCTAACTCTGGGAAACACCATATATTTT. Its protein product is CASSKGPPGLTLGNTIYF.

The chain uses TRBV6-5 and TRBJ1-1; TRBD1 matches 8 bases. CDR3 length equals 14 residues. Germline trimming cut 4 bases from V and 4 bases from J; bases unmatched to any gene: 5. The V gene's germline CDR1 is MNHEY and CDR2 SVGAGI. This CDR3 reads CASSFITGGTEAFF. CDR3 DNA sequence: TGTGCCAGCAGTTTCATTACAGGGGGCACTGAAGCTTTCTTT.

The chain joins TRBV5-1 to TRBJ2-7; D not resolved. The CDR3 is 15 amino acids. Trimming cost V 0 bases and J 7 bases, with 17 bases left between them. CDR1 and CDR2 (germline): SGHRS, YFSETQ. This CDR3 is CASSLALAPGEEQYF. CDR3 in DNA: TGCGCCAGCAGCTTGGCCTTGGCCCCCGGAGAGGAGCAGTACTTC.

This clone was counted a few times. This chain joins TRBV3-1 (or the pseudogene TRBV3-2) and TRBJ2-2; a weak D match, TRBD2 (6 bases). The V gene lost 8 bases and the J gene lost 13 bases, with 14 bases spanning the gap. This CDR3 comprises 11 residues. From germline, CDR1 is LGHDT and CDR2 YNNKEL (reference sequence). CDR3 DNA: TGTGCCAGCGGGCCTCTGGGAGGGCTGTTTTTT. This gives the protein CASGPLGGLFF.

This CDR3 is CASSLPTGVNSPLHF. The CDR3 DNA follows: TGTGCCAGCAGCTTACCGACAGGGGTAAATTCACCCCTCCACTTT. The V and J genes are TRBV7-2 and TRBJ1-6; 8 bases fit TRBD1. Germline values: CDR1 SGHTA, CDR2 FQGNSA. V lost 2 bases to trimming and J lost 7 bases; unmatched junction nucleotides: 4. The length of the CDR3 is 15 residues.

The rearrangement links TRBV6-5 to TRBJ2-7; 7 bases align to TRBD1. The germline CDR1 and CDR2 sequences are MNHEY and SVGAGI. CDR3 length equals 15 residues. Unmatched junction bases numbered 8, after V lost 2 bases and J lost 4 bases. The chain's CDR3 is CASSYDQGQKYEQYF. The CDR3 nucleotides are TGTGCCAGCAGTTACGACCAGGGACAGAAGTACGAGCAGTACTTC.

The V call is TRBV21-1, the J call TRBJ2-1; the table's TRBD2 call for D was not verified on the DNA. TRBV21-1 is a pseudogene segment. The CDR3 is 15 amino acids. The CDR3 here is CASSNQRRGALEQFF. The CDR3 nucleotides read TGTGCCAGCAGCAATCAGCGGCGGGGGGCCCTGGAGCAGTTCTTC.

The chain employs TRBV5-1 and TRBJ1-2; D unclear. The CDR3 contains 15 residues. V was clipped by 0 bases and J by 0 bases, with 9 bases between them. Germline V CDR1 and CDR2: SGHRS, YFSETQ. Written as DNA, the CDR3 is TGCGCCAGCAGCTTGGAAGCCACAGCTAACTATGGCTACACCTTC. It translates to CASSLEATANYGYTF.